Listed below are T cell receptor beta chains from one sample, sequenced in a study of T cells in Graves' hyperthyroidism and ophthalmopathy. Via MiXCR, TCRdb re-called the multiplex PCR reads, giving one row per CDR3 protein. The sample includes 620,000 or so distinct CDR3 sequences, approximately 14% seen only once; the top ten take around an eighth. The specimen was blood. These receptors were obtained from a woman between 45 and 60 years old with Graves' ophthalmopathy. CDR3s include the opening cysteine and the closing phenylalanine or tryptophan. The D gene is left open where the match is weak. Size tells how often a clone was seen (once, few, many) or the class of an expanded clone, and some rows leave it out.

V	D	J	size	DNA	CDR3
TRBV15	-	TRBJ1-5	many	TGTGCCACCAGCAGAGCTTGGGGGGGGAATCAGCCCCAGCATTTT	CATSRAWGGNQPQHF
TRBV7-9	-	TRBJ1-4	few	TGTGCCAGCACCCTTACAGGGACTGCAGAACTGTTTTTT	CASTLTGTAELFF
TRBV19	TRBD1	TRBJ1-5	-	TGTGCCAGTAGTATGAGGCAGGGGGCGGGTCAGCCCCAGCATTTT	CASSMRQGAGQPQHF
TRBV19	TRBD2	TRBJ2-3	-	TGTGCCAGTAGTACTAGCGGGAGGCCCCCTAATACGCAGTATTTT	CASSTSGRPPNTQYF
TRBV12-5	-	TRBJ2-1	-	TGTGCTAGTGGTTTGCACATCACCCTGACAAGGGGCCCGTACAATGAGCAGTTCTTC	CASGLHITLTRGPYNEQFF
TRBV24-1	TRBD2	TRBJ2-1	many	TGTGCCACCAGTGATGCCCTAGCGGGAGGGCCCTTGAATGAGCAGTTCTTC	CATSDALAGGPLNEQFF
TRBV7-9	-	TRBJ2-7	many	TGTGCCAGCGTCGGGGGCCTTACCACCAGCGAGCAGTACTTC	CASVGGLTTSEQYF
TRBV19	TRBD1	TRBJ1-1	few	TGTGCCAGTAGTATCCGAGACAGGGGCTTCATGAACACTGAAGCTTTCTTT	CASSIRDRGFMNTEAFF
TRBV20-1	-	TRBJ2-7	many	TGCAGTGCTAGGGGGCTAGCGCTAAGCTCCTACGAGCAGTACTTC	CSARGLALSSYEQYF
TRBV5-1	TRBD1	TRBJ1-3	many	TGCGCCAGCAGCTCACAGGGGAGTGGAAACACCATATATTTT	CASSSQGSGNTIYF
TRBV6-1	-	TRBJ2-1	few	TGTGCCAGCAGCCGAAGTCGGGACTCCGCCGGGAATGAGCAGTTCTTC	CASSRSRDSAGNEQFF
TRBV30	-	TRBJ2-5	-	TGTGCCTGGAGTACGACAGAATACGGGGCCCAGTACTTC	CAWSTTEYGAQYF